A selection of T cell receptor beta chains follows, all from one sample in a study of blood T cell repertoires in COVID-19. Repertoires were generated with immunoSEQ multiplex PCR, while TCRdb's copy carries only in-frame clones and drops some. This sample has about 210,000 clones, with about 86% found just once. The sample comprised PBMCs or T cells enriched from blood (not recorded which). Receptors originate from a woman between 45 and 60 years old with acute COVID-19. CDR3s include the opening cysteine and the closing phenylalanine or tryptophan.

CDR3 length	V gene	J gene	CDR3 protein
14	TRBV2	TRBJ2-5	CASSESRTQETQYF
15	TRBV11-2	TRBJ2-5	CASSLRGQAQETQYF
15	TRBV18	TRBJ1-1	CASSPRSSEATEAFF
15	TRBV28	TRBJ2-3	CASTPGASGRDTQYF
14	TRBV3-1/TRBV3-2	TRBJ2-3	CASSKSSNTDTQYF
13	TRBV29-1	TRBJ1-1	CSASRTGGTEAFF
15	TRBV11-3	TRBJ2-1	CASSLVSGGNNEQFF
18	TRBV10-3	TRBJ1-1	CAIRIGGDRGRLNSEAFF
15	TRBV7-2	TRBJ2-2	CASRQSQANTGELFF
16	TRBV11-3	TRBJ1-5	CASSLGGRGSNQPQHF
15	TRBV4-1	TRBJ1-2	CATQRRSRRVYGYTF
13	TRBV28	TRBJ2-7	CASRATGLYEQYF
13	TRBV7-2	TRBJ1-2	CASSLQGIYGYTF
16	TRBV11-3	TRBJ2-3	CASSTVGRPSTDTQYF
15	TRBV6-5	TRBJ1-4	CASPAGGRTNEKLFF
13	TRBV27	TRBJ2-7	CASSPRVPYEQYF
13	TRBV28	TRBJ1-4	CASRPGFKEKLFF
16	TRBV10-3	TRBJ2-3	CAISESIAGTTDTQYF
15	TRBV6-5	TRBJ2-1	CASINRDRVGNEQFF
14	TRBV7-8	TRBJ1-5	CASSPTGSNQPQHF
14	TRBV18	TRBJ1-2	CASSLGQGNYGYTF
15	TRBV7-6	TRBJ2-2	CASSRGGAGPGELFF
14	TRBV6-6	TRBJ1-5	CASSTQGTGQPQHF
18	TRBV28	TRBJ2-7	CASSSPGTSGRAGNEQYF
11	TRBV7-9	TRBJ1-2	CASSRQPGYTF
15	TRBV6-2/TRBV6-3	TRBJ2-2	CASSLQGATTGELFF
17	TRBV7-8	TRBJ2-3	CASSLGLSSGGTDTQYF
14	TRBV29-1	TRBJ2-3	CSTYQGSGTDTQYF
14	TRBV6-2/TRBV6-3	TRBJ1-2	CASSYSNQVYGYTF
16	TRBV28	TRBJ2-5	CASRFRDRGPQETQYF
15	TRBV10-3	TRBJ1-4	CAISDLAGGDEKLFF
14	TRBV14	TRBJ2-7	CASRRNGGAYEQYF
14	TRBV29-1	TRBJ1-1	CSVEDLSRGTEAFF